Sequencing of this TCR beta chain was carried out in a study of blood T cell repertoires in COVID-19. Overall study: Two consecutive negative NP/OP PCR tests, clearance, or resolved symptoms defined Cohort 3 recovery. Acute and convalescent COVID-19 samples came from the United States, Italy and Spain.

Trimming removed 4 bases from V and 2 bases from J; junction bases left unmatched: 12. Germline V gives CDR1 SQVTM, CDR2 ANQGSEA. There are 16 residues in the CDR3. Assay used: immunoSEQ multiplex PCR; TCRdb lists only in-frame clones, some missing. This table holds over 250,000 clones, more than 75% found once. Cohorts were assigned according to the clinical history that participants reported. This chain links TRBV29-1 with TRBJ2-7; 9 bases are shared with TRBD1. Source material: PBMCs or T cells enriched from blood (not recorded which). This receptor was obtained from a woman aged 60 to 75 in a cohort exposed to, infected with or recovered from COVID-19 (not recorded which). The CDR3 spells CSVGLSGTGNPYEQYF. The CDR3 nucleotides are TGCAGCGTTGGGCTTTCCGGGACAGGGAACCCCTACGAGCAGTACTTC.